The 18 T cell receptor beta chains listed next were all sequenced from one sample in a study of spatial heterogeneity in lung cancer. TCRdb called the 5' RACE reads again in MiXCR, with one record for every CDR3 protein. Of fewer than 7,000 distinct CDR3 sequences listed, about an eighth are singletons. The antigens these receptors bind are not known. Broader study findings: Intratumoral expanded alpha and beta TCR counts were found to track tumor mutation counts.

Time point specified: sample taken at primary tumor resection. The input for sequencing was lung tumor tissue, taken at surgery. Receptors originate from a male donor with early-stage non-small cell lung cancer.

This chain uses TRBV6-6 with TRBJ2-1, with 8 bases aligning to TRBD1. The V gene end was trimmed by 2 bases and the J gene end by 6 bases; junction bases not matched to a gene: 0. CDR1 and CDR2 from the germline V gene are MNHNY and SVGAGI (reference sequence). The CDR3 has 13 residues. The chain's CDR3 is CASSYDRGNEQFF. The CDR3 nucleotides read TGTGCCAGCAGTTACGACAGGGGCAATGAGCAGTTCTTC.

This clonotype was seen ten or more times. The chain recombines TRBV7-8 with TRBJ1-1, with no clear D. This CDR3 is built from 13 residues. Germline values: CDR1 SGHVS, CDR2 FQNEAQ. Trimming stripped 2 bases from V and 3 bases from J, with 7 bases between. CDR3 sequence (DNA): TGTGCCAGCAGCTTAACTATGGACACTGAAGCTTTCTTT. Amino acids: CASSLTMDTEAFF.

This rearrangement joins TRBV6-2 or TRBV6-3 to TRBJ2-1; TRBD2 matches at 7 bases. The CDR3 is 17 residues long. V lost 2 bases to trimming and J lost 2 bases; unmatched junction nucleotides: 9. Per the germline V gene, CDR1 is MNHEY and CDR2 is SVGEGT. CDR3 coding DNA: TGTGCCAGCAGTTACCCCCCGACTAGCTCGGCCTACAATGAGCAGTTCTTC. Translation gives CASSYPPTSSAYNEQFF.

Within the sample, this clonotype is medium-sized (0.01 to 0.1%). V and J are TRBV29-1 and TRBJ1-2; TRBD1 matches 11 bases. This CDR3 has 14 amino acids. The junction had 4 bases not matched to a gene; V was cut back by 3 bases and J by 4 bases. CDR1 and CDR2 (germline): SQVTM, ANQGSEA. The CDR3 region has the DNA TGCAGCGTTGAGCCGGGACAGGGGGGCTATGGCTACACCTTC. This gives the protein CSVEPGQGGYGYTF.

This rearrangement joins TRBV20-1 to TRBJ2-7; 10 bases fit TRBD2. CDR3 length: 16 residues. The junction had 7 bases not matched to a gene; V was cut back by 0 bases and J by 2 bases. Germline CDR1 and CDR2: DFQATT and SNEGSKA (reference sequence). The CDR3 is CSARDLASGRAYEQYF. The DNA for the CDR3 is TGCAGTGCTAGAGATCTGGCTAGCGGGAGAGCCTACGAGCAGTACTTC.

The rearrangement links TRBV3-1 to TRBJ2-2; 8 nucleotides agree with TRBD1. The CDR3 runs 15 residues. Germline V gene sequence: CDR1 LGHDT, CDR2 YNNKEL (reference sequence). Germline trimming cut 6 bases from V and 3 bases from J; bases unmatched to any gene: 6. The CDR3 DNA sequence: TGTGCCAGCAGACCCAGACAGGGGTACACCGGGGAGCTGTTTTTT. Its protein product is CASRPRQGYTGELFF.

This clonotype qualifies as medium-sized. This rearrangement joins TRBV10-3 to TRBJ1-1; D call uncertain. V was pared by 3 bases and J by 8 bases, with 7 bases between. CDR1 and CDR2 (germline): ENHRY, SYGVKD. This CDR3 has 11 amino acids. CDR3 in amino acids: CAISEVREAFF. The DNA of the CDR3 is TGTGCCATCAGTGAAGTCAGGGAAGCTTTCTTT.

At least ten counts were recorded for this clonotype. This sequence joins TRBV14 and TRBJ1-1, with TRBD1 matching 9 bases. The J segment lost 7 bases and the V segment lost 4 bases, leaving 7 bases of the junction unmatched. This CDR3 is built from 14 residues. Germline CDR1 SGHDN, CDR2 FVKESK. CDR3 amino acids: CASSLTGGWGEAFF. CDR3 DNA: TGTGCCAGCAGCCTCACAGGGGGCTGGGGTGAAGCTTTCTTT.

J is TRBJ2-2 and V is TRBV6-6; 9 bases fit TRBD1. This CDR3 region has 14 residues. J was trimmed by 3 bases and V by 5 bases; bases with no gene match: 1. Germline loops: CDR1 MNHNY, CDR2 SVGAGI (reference sequence). The CDR3 region is CASSRDRDTGELFF. The DNA of the CDR3 is TGTGCCAGCAGTAGGGACAGGGACACCGGGGAGCTGTTTTTT.

By sample fraction, this clonotype is medium-sized. This chain connects TRBV12-5 to TRBJ2-7; D is uncertain. The CDR3 is 14 residues long. Trimming left V 2 bases short and J 0 bases short, with 8 bases between. Per the germline V gene, CDR1 is LGHNT and CDR2 is FRNRAP. The CDR3 spells CASGLRLSSYEQYF. The CDR3 coding sequence is TGTGCTAGTGGTTTGCGGTTGAGCTCCTACGAGCAGTACTTC.

Within the sample, this clonotype is medium-sized (0.01 to 0.1%). This sequence joins TRBV29-1 and TRBJ1-2; 7 bases are shared with TRBD1. The CDR3 has 14 residues. V shed 0 bases and J 3 bases; nucleotides not matched to a gene: 4. The germline V gene encodes CDR1 SQVTM and CDR2 ANQGSEA. The CDR3 region is CSVEDLTGDYGYTF. CDR3 bases: TGCAGCGTTGAAGATCTTACAGGGGACTATGGCTACACCTTC.

This clonotype was observed a handful of times. This chain uses TRBV7-7 with TRBJ2-7; D uncertain. Trimming took 3 bases from V and 0 from J, leaving 6 bases between them. Germline V gives CDR1 SSHAT, CDR2 FNYEAQ (reference sequence). CDR3 length equals 13 residues. The CDR3 sequence is CASSLESSYEQYF. As DNA, the CDR3 is TGTGCCAGCAGCTTGGAAAGCTCCTACGAGCAGTACTTC.

Ten or more counts support this clonotype. The chain carries TRBV9 and TRBJ1-3, with 8 bases that match TRBD1. This CDR3 has 16 amino acids. CDR1 and CDR2 (germline): SGDLS, YYNGEE. Losses at the gene ends were 4 bases for V and 3 bases for J; bases not matched to a gene: 9. CDR3: CASSPTPDRDGNTIYF. CDR3 DNA: TGTGCCAGCAGCCCTACCCCGGACAGGGATGGAAACACCATATATTTT.

This clonotype has just a few counts. The chain recombines TRBV11-1 with TRBJ2-7; D is unresolved. The germline V gene has CDR1 SGHAT and CDR2 FQDESV (reference sequence). The CDR3 extends over 14 amino acids. The V end was cut by 3 bases, the J end by 0 bases, with 9 bases between. CDR3: CASSFGLSSYEQYF. CDR3 coding DNA: TGTGCCAGCAGCTTTGGGCTTTCCTCCTACGAGCAGTACTTC.

This clonotype is medium-sized within its sample. This chain joins TRBV29-1 and TRBJ2-5; D is unresolved. The CDR3 has 13 residues. The germline gives CDR1 SQVTM, CDR2 ANQGSEA. Trimming took off 4 bases at V and 4 bases at J, with 13 bases between the two ends. The chain's CDR3 is CSVGPNLRETQYF. The CDR3 region has the DNA TGCAGCGTTGGGCCGAACCTTAGAGAGACCCAGTACTTC.

This clonotype was detected only a few times. The rearrangement uses TRBV6-5 and TRBJ2-2; D might be TRBD1 (6 bases). V lost 6 bases and J 2 bases, leaving 10 bases between the germline ends. Germline CDR1 and CDR2: MNHEY and SVGAGI. CDR3 size: 14 residues. The CDR3 region has the DNA TGTGCCAGCAGCTCCGGGACAAACACCGGGGAGCTGTTTTTT. Its protein product is CASSSGTNTGELFF.

The chain uses TRBV6-1 and TRBJ1-6; no clear D gene. In germline, CDR1 is MNHNS, CDR2 SASEGT. Trimming took 1 base from V and 7 from J, leaving 11 bases between them. The CDR3 sequence is 15 residues long. The CDR3 sequence is CASSEGVGWNSPLHF. The CDR3 nucleotides are TGTGCCAGCAGTGAAGGGGTCGGATGGAATTCACCCCTCCACTTT.

The chain uses TRBV3-1 and TRBJ2-1, with TRBD2 matching over 11 bases. Trimming at V came to 4 bases and at J to 2 bases, leaving 4 bases not matched to a gene. Germline V gives CDR1 LGHDT, CDR2 YNNKEL (reference sequence). CDR3 length: 16 amino acids. CDR3 region: CASSLSGRATYNEQFF. The CDR3 DNA follows: TGTGCCAGCAGCCTTAGCGGGAGGGCCACCTACAATGAGCAGTTCTTC.